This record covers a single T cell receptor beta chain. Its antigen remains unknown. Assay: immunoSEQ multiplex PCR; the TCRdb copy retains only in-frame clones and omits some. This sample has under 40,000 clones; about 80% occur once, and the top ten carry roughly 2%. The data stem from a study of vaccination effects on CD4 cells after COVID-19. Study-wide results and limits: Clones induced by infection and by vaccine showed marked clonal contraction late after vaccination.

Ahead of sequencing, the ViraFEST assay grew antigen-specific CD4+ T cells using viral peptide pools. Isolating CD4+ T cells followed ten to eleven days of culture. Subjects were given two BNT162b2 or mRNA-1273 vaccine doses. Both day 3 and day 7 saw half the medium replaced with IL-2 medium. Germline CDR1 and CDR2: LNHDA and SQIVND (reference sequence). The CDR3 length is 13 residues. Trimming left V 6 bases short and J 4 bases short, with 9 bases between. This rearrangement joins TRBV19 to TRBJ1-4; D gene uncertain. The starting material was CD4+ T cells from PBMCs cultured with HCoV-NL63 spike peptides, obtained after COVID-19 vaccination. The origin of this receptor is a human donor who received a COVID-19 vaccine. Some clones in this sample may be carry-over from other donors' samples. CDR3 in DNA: TGTGCCAGTAGAAGGACGGGTAATGAAAAACTGTTTTTT. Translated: CASRRTGNEKLFF.